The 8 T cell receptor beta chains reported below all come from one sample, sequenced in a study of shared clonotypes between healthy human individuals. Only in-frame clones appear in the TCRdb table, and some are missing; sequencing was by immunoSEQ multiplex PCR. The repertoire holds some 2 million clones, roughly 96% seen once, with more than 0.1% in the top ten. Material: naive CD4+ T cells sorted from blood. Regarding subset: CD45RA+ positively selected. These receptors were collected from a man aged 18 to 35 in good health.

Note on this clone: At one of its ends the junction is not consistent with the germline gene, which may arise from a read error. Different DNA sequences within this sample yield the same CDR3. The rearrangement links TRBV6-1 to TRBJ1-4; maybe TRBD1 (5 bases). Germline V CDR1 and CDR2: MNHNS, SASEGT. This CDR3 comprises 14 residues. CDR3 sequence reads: CASGTVTTNEKLFF. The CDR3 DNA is TGTGCCAGCGGGACGGTTACAACCAATGAAAAACTGTTTTTT.

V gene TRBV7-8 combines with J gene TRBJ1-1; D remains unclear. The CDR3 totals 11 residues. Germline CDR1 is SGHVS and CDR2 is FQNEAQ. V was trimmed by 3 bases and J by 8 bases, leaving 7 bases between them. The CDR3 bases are TGTGCCAGCAGCTTCGGGGTAGAAGCTTTCTTT. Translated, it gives CASSFGVEAFF.

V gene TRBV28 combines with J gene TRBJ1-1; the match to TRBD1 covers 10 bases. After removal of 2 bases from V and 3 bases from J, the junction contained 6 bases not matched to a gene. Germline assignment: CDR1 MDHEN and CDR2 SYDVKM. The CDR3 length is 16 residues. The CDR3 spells CASSLLPGQGDTEAFF. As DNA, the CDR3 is TGTGCCAGCAGTTTACTCCCCGGACAGGGGGACACTGAAGCTTTCTTT.

CDR3 residues: CASSPKASTDTQYF. CDR3 nucleotide sequence: TGTGCCAGCTCACCAAAGGCTAGCACAGATACGCAGTATTTT. The V gene is TRBV18, the J gene TRBJ2-3; D is unclear. CDR1 and CDR2 (germline): KGHSH, LQKENI. The CDR3 has 14 residues. Trimming removed 2 bases at V and 0 bases at J, with 6 bases between.

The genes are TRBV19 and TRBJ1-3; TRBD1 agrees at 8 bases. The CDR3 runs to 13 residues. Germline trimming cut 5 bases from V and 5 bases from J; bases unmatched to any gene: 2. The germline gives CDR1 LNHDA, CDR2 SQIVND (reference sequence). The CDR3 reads CASSGQGRNTIYF. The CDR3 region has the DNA TGTGCCAGTAGTGGACAGGGTAGAAACACCATATATTTT.

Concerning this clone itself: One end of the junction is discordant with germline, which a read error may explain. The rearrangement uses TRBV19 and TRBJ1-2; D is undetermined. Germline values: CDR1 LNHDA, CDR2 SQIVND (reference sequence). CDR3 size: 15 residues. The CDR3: CASTISPGTGRGYTF. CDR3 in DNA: TGTGCCAGTACTATAAGCCCAGGAACGGGTCGGGGCTACACCTTC.

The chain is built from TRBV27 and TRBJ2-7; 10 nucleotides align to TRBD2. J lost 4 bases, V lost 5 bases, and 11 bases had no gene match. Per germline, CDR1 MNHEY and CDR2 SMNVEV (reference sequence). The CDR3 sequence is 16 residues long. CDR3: CASSPRAGGIVYEQYF. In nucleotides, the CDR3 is TGTGCCAGCAGTCCGAGAGCGGGGGGGATCGTTTACGAGCAGTACTTC.

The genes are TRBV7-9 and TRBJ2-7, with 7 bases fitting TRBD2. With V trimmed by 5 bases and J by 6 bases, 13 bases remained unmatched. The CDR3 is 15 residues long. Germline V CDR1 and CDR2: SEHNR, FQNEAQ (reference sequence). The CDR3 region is CASSEGWGGSGEQYF. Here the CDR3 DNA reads TGTGCCAGCAGCGAAGGATGGGGCGGGAGTGGCGAGCAGTACTTC.